A selection of T cell receptor beta chains follows, all from one sample in a study of T cells in tuberculosis. Sequencing was performed with immunoSEQ multiplex PCR; in TCRdb, only in-frame clones are kept and a portion is missing. This sample has 25,000 to 35,000 clones, with 85% to 95% found just once. Sequencing was done on a sample of PBMCs. These TCRs come from a donor aged 10-29 years with latent tuberculosis or without tuberculosis infection. CDR3s include the opening cysteine and the closing phenylalanine or tryptophan. The D gene is left open where the match is weak. Clone size is given for some rows only: seen once, a few or many times, or a class if the clone is expanded.

J gene: TRBJ2-2; D gene: .; V gene: TRBV7-2; clone size: .; CDR3 protein: CASSFSSAFTGELFF; CDR3 DNA: TGTGCCAGCAGCTTCTCTAGCGCCTTCACCGGGGAGCTGTTTTTT
J gene: TRBJ2-7; D gene: TRBD1; V gene: TRBV5-1; clone size: .; CDR3 protein: CASSLAGTDYEQYF; CDR3 DNA: TGCGCCAGCAGCTTGGCCGGGACAGACTACGAGCAGTACTTC
J gene: TRBJ2-7; D gene: .; V gene: TRBV28; clone size: .; CDR3 protein: CASSFWGGGPYEQYF; CDR3 DNA: TGTGCCAGCAGTTTCTGGGGGGGCGGTCCCTACGAGCAGTACTTC
J gene: TRBJ1-3; D gene: .; V gene: TRBV5-8; clone size: few; CDR3 protein: CASSLRGTTGNTIYF; CDR3 DNA: TGTGCCAGCAGCTTGCGTGGGACAACTGGAAACACCATATATTTT
J gene: TRBJ1-2; D gene: TRBD1; V gene: TRBV6-5; clone size: few; CDR3 protein: CASSYSRTGGFYGYTF; CDR3 DNA: TGTGCCAGCAGTTACTCGAGAACAGGGGGCTTCTATGGCTACACCTTC
J gene: TRBJ1-5; D gene: .; V gene: TRBV27; clone size: once; CDR3 protein: CASSPLYSNQPQHF; CDR3 DNA: TGTGCCAGCAGTCCTCTGTATAGCAATCAGCCCCAGCATTTT
J gene: TRBJ1-5; D gene: TRBD1; V gene: TRBV7-2; clone size: .; CDR3 protein: CASSPGGTGLQPQHF; CDR3 DNA: TGTGCCAGCAGCCCGGGGGGGACAGGGCTTCAGCCCCAGCATTTT
J gene: TRBJ2-7; D gene: TRBD2; V gene: TRBV4-1; clone size: .; CDR3 protein: CASSVTSGRARIREQYF; CDR3 DNA: TGCGCCAGCAGCGTGACTAGCGGGAGGGCCCGGATTAGAGAGCAGTACTTC
J gene: TRBJ1-5; D gene: .; V gene: TRBV20-1; clone size: .; CDR3 protein: CSAGKGWPQHF; CDR3 DNA: TGCAGTGCTGGAAAGGGGTGGCCCCAGCATTTT
J gene: TRBJ1-4; D gene: TRBD1; V gene: TRBV9; clone size: .; CDR3 protein: CASSAGQARELFF; CDR3 DNA: TGTGCCAGCAGCGCGGGACAGGCAAGAGAACTGTTTTTT
J gene: TRBJ2-6; D gene: .; V gene: TRBV4-3; clone size: .; CDR3 protein: CASSQADTQSGANVLTF; CDR3 DNA: TGCGCCAGCAGCCAAGCGGACACGCAATCTGGGGCCAACGTCCTGACTTTC
J gene: TRBJ2-7; D gene: TRBD2; V gene: TRBV29-1; clone size: .; CDR3 protein: CSAAGGVRQGRNEQYF; CDR3 DNA: TGCAGCGCCGCGGGGGGGGTAAGACAGGGTCGGAACGAGCAGTACTTC
J gene: TRBJ2-3; D gene: .; V gene: TRBV11-3; clone size: .; CDR3 protein: CASSPQGRTYTQYF; CDR3 DNA: TGTGCCAGCAGCCCACAGGGTAGGACATATACGCAGTATTTT
J gene: TRBJ2-6; D gene: .; V gene: TRBV28; clone size: .; CDR3 protein: CASSLWGQGKGANVLTF; CDR3 DNA: TGTGCCAGCAGTTTATGGGGTCAGGGGAAGGGAGCCAACGTCCTGACTTTC
J gene: TRBJ2-1; D gene: .; V gene: TRBV7-2; clone size: .; CDR3 protein: CASSLGAGIQQFF; CDR3 DNA: TGTGCCAGCAGCTTAGGGGCAGGTATCCAGCAGTTCTTC
J gene: TRBJ2-1; D gene: .; V gene: TRBV10-3; clone size: .; CDR3 protein: CAIRAGMSSYNEQFF; CDR3 DNA: TGTGCCATCAGGGCGGGGATGAGCTCCTACAATGAGCAGTTCTTC
J gene: TRBJ2-2; D gene: .; V gene: TRBV19; clone size: .; CDR3 protein: CASNTGETGELFF; CDR3 DNA: TGTGCCAGTAACACGGGGGAAACCGGGGAGCTGTTTTTT
J gene: TRBJ2-7; D gene: TRBD1; V gene: TRBV28; clone size: .; CDR3 protein: CASRNQGDSYEQYF; CDR3 DNA: TGTGCCAGCAGGAATCAGGGGGACTCCTACGAGCAGTACTTC
J gene: TRBJ1-1; D gene: TRBD1; V gene: TRBV5-4; clone size: .; CDR3 protein: CASSQPDRLNTEAFF; CDR3 DNA: TGTGCCAGCAGCCAACCGGACAGGTTAAACACTGAAGCTTTCTTT
J gene: TRBJ2-4; D gene: TRBD1; V gene: TRBV11-2; clone size: once; CDR3 protein: CVSSAPGTGVENIQYF; CDR3 DNA: TGTGTCAGCAGCGCTCCCGGGACAGGGGTTGAAAACATTCAGTACTTC
J gene: TRBJ1-3; D gene: .; V gene: TRBV23-1; clone size: .; CDR3 protein: CASSQPLTGSGNTIYF; CDR3 DNA: TGCGCCAGCAGTCAACCATTAACAGGGTCTGGAAACACCATATATTTT
J gene: TRBJ2-2; D gene: .; V gene: TRBV9; clone size: .; CDR3 protein: CASSVRPTGELFF; CDR3 DNA: TGTGCCAGCAGCGTGAGGCCCACCGGGGAGCTGTTTTTT
J gene: TRBJ2-1; D gene: TRBD2; V gene: TRBV11-2; clone size: .; CDR3 protein: CASSAEGLAYNEQFF; CDR3 DNA: TGTGCCAGCAGCGCGGAGGGACTAGCGTACAATGAGCAGTTCTTC
J gene: TRBJ1-2; D gene: TRBD1; V gene: TRBV19; clone size: .; CDR3 protein: CASTPGTAYGYTF; CDR3 DNA: TGTGCCAGTACCCCAGGGACAGCCTATGGCTACACCTTC
J gene: TRBJ2-4; D gene: .; V gene: TRBV7-2; clone size: .; CDR3 protein: CASSFGQPLAKNIQYF; CDR3 DNA: TGTGCCAGCAGCTTTGGACAGCCCCTAGCCAAAAACATTCAGTACTTC
J gene: TRBJ2-7; D gene: .; V gene: TRBV9; clone size: .; CDR3 protein: CASSSEPGPPWEQYF; CDR3 DNA: TGTGCCAGCAGCTCCGAACCGGGTCCCCCTTGGGAGCAGTACTTC
J gene: TRBJ2-7; D gene: .; V gene: TRBV11-2; clone size: once; CDR3 protein: CASSPDREGFYEQYF; CDR3 DNA: TGTGCCAGCAGCCCGGACAGGGAGGGTTTCTACGAGCAGTACTTC
J gene: TRBJ2-3; D gene: TRBD1; V gene: TRBV28; clone size: .; CDR3 protein: CASSFGQGADTQYF; CDR3 DNA: TGTGCCAGCAGTTTCGGACAGGGCGCAGATACGCAGTATTTT
J gene: TRBJ1-2; D gene: .; V gene: TRBV6-6; clone size: .; CDR3 protein: CASSPDSDDYTF; CDR3 DNA: TGTGCCAGCAGTCCGGACAGCGATGACTACACCTTC
J gene: TRBJ2-1; D gene: TRBD1; V gene: TRBV30; clone size: .; CDR3 protein: CAWSEGTGNNEQFF; CDR3 DNA: TGTGCCTGGAGTGAAGGGACAGGGAACAATGAGCAGTTCTTC
J gene: TRBJ2-1; D gene: .; V gene: TRBV28; clone size: .; CDR3 protein: CASSVQGNEQFF; CDR3 DNA: TGTGCCAGCAGTGTACAGGGCAATGAGCAGTTCTTC
J gene: TRBJ1-1; D gene: .; V gene: TRBV10-3; clone size: .; CDR3 protein: CAIWGQGGTEAFF; CDR3 DNA: TGTGCCATCTGGGGGCAGGGAGGGACTGAAGCTTTCTTT